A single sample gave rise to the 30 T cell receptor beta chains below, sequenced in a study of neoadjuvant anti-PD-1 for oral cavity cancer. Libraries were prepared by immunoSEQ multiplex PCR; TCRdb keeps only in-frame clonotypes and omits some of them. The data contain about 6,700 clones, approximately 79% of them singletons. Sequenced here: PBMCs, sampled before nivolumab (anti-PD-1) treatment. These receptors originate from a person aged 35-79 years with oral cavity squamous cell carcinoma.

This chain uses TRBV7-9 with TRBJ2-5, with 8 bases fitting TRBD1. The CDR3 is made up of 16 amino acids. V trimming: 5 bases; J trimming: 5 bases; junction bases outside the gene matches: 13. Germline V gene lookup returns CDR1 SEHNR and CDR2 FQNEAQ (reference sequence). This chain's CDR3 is CASSLSGQGAKETQYF. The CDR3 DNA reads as TGTGCCAGCAGCCTATCTGGGCAGGGGGCGAAGGAGACCCAGTACTTC.

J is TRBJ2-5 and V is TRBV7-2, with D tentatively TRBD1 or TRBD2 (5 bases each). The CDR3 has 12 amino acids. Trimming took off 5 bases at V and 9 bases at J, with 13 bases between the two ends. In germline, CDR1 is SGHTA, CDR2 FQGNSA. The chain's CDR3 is CASSPLGASQYF. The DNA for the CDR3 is TGTGCCAGCAGCCCCCTCGGGGCCTCCCAGTACTTC.

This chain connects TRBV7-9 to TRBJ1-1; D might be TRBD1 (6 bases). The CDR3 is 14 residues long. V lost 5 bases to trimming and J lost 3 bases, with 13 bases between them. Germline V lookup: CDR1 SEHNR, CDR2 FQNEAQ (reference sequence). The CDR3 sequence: CASSPTDRYTEAFF. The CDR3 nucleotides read TGTGCCAGCAGCCCTACCGACAGGTACACTGAAGCTTTCTTT.

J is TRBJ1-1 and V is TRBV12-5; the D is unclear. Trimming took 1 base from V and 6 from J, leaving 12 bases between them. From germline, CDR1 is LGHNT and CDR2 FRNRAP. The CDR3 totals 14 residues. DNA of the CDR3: TGTGCTAGTGGTTTGGGCCGGGTAAGGGCTGAAGCTTTCTTT. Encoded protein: CASGLGRVRAEAFF.

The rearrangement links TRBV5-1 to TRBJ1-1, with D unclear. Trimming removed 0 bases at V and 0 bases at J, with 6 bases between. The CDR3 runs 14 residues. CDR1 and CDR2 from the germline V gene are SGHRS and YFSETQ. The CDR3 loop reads CASSLEAVNTEAFF. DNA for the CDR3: TGCGCCAGCAGCTTGGAAGCGGTGAACACTGAAGCTTTCTTT.

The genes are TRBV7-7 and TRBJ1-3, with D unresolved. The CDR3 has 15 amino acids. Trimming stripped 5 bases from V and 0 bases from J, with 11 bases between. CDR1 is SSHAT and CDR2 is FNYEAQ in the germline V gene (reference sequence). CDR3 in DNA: TGTGCCAGCAGCGTCGGGCCTAGCTCTGGAAACACCATATATTTT. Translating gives CASSVGPSSGNTIYF.

CDR3 sequence reads: CASSKMGYGYTF. The CDR3 bases are TGTGCCAGCAGTAAGATGGGCTATGGCTACACCTTC. The V and J genes are TRBV27 and TRBJ1-2; D unresolved. Germline CDR1 and CDR2: MNHEY and SMNVEV (reference sequence). The CDR3 runs to 12 residues. V shed 5 bases and J shed 4 bases, with 8 bases lying between them.

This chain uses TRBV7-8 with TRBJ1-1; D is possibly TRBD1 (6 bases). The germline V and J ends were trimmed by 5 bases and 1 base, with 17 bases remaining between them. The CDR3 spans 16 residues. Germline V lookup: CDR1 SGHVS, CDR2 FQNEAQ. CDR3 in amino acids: CASSGKPGQQNTEAFF. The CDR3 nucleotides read TGTGCCAGCAGCGGTAAACCGGGACAACAGAACACTGAAGCTTTCTTT. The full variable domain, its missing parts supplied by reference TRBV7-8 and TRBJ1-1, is GAGVSQSPRYKVAKRGQDVALRCDPISGHVSLFWYQQALGQGPEFLTYFQNEAQLDKSGLPSDRFFAERPEGSVSTLKIQRTQQEDSAVYLCASSGKPGQQNTEAFFGQGTRLTVV.

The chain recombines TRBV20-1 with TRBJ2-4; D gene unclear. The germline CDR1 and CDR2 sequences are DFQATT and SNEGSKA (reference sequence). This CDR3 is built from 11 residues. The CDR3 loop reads CGTKAKNIQYF. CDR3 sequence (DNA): TGCGGTACCAAAGCCAAAAACATTCAGTACTTC.

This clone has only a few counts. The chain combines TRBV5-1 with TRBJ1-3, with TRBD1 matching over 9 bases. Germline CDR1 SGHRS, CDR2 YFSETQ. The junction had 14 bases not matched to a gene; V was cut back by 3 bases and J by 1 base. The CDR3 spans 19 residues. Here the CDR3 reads CASSWSGTGFEGSGNTIYF. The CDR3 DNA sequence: TGCGCCAGCAGCTGGTCCGGGACAGGGTTTGAAGGATCTGGAAACACCATATATTTT.

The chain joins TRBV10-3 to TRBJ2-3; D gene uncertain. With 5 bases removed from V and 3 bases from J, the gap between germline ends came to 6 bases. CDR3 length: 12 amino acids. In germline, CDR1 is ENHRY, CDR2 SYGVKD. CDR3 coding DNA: TGTGCCATCAGTCAAGGGACAGATACGCAGTATTTT. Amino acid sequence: CAISQGTDTQYF.

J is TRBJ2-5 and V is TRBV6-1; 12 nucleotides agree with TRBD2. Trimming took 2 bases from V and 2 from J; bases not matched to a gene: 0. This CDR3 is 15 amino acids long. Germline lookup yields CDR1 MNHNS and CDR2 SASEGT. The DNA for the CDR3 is TGTGCCAGCAGTGAACTAGCGGGGGGGCAAGAGACCCAGTACTTC. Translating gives CASSELAGGQETQYF.

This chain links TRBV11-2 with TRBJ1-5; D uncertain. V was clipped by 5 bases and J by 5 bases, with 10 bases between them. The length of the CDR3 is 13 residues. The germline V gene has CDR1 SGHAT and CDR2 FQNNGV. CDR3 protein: CASSEGLDQPQHF. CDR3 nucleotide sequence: TGTGCCAGCAGCGAGGGTCTCGATCAGCCCCAGCATTTT.

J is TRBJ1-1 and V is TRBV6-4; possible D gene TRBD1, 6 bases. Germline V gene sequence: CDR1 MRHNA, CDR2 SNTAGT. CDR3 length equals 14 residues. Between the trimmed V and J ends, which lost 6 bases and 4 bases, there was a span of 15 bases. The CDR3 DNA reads TGTGCCAGCAGGGGCGGGGGCAGAGGCACTGAAGCTTTCTTT. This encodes CASRGGGRGTEAFF.

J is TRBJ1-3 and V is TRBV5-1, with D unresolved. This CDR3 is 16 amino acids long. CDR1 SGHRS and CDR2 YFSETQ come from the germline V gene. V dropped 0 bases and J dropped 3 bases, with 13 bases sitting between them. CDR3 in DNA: TGCGCCAGCAGCTTGGTGTCACCCCATTATGGAAACACCATATATTTT. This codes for CASSLVSPHYGNTIYF.

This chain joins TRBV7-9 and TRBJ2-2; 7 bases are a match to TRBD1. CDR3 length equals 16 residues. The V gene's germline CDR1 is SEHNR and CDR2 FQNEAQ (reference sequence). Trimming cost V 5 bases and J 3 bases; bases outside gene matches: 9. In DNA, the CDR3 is TGTGCCAGCAGCCAGAGGACAGGTCCTCACACCGGGGAGCTGTTTTTT. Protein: CASSQRTGPHTGELFF.

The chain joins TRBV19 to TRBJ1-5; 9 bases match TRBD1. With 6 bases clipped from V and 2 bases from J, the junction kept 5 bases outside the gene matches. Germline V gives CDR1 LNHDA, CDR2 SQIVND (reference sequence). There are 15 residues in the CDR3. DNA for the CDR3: TGTGCCAGTAGAAACAGGGGGCACGGCAATCAGCCCCAGCATTTT. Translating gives CASRNRGHGNQPQHF.

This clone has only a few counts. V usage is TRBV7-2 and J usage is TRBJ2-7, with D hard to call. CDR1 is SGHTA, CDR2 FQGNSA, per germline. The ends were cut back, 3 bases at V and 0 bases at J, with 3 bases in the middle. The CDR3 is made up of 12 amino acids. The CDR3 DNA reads TGTGCCAGCAGCTTGTCCTCCTACGAGCAGTACTTC. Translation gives CASSLSSYEQYF. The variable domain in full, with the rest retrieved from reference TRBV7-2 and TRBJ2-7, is GAGVSQSPSNKVTEKGKDVELRCDPISGHTALYWYRQSLGQGLEFLIYFQGNSAPDKSGLPSDRFSAERTGGSVSTLTIQRTQQEDSAVYLCASSLSSYEQYFGPGTRLTVT.

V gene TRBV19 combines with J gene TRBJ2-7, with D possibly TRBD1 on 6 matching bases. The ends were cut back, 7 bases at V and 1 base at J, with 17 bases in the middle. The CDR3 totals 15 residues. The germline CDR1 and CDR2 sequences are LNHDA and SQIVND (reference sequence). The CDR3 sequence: CASTTDRLSSYEQYF. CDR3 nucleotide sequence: TGTGCCAGTACCACAGACAGGTTGAGTTCCTACGAGCAGTACTTC.

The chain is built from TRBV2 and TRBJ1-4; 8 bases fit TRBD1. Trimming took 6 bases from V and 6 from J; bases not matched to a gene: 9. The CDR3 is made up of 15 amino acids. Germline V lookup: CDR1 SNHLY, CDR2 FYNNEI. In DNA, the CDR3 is TGTGCCAGCAGGCCCCCAACAGGGGGGTATGAAAAACTGTTTTTT. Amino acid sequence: CASRPPTGGYEKLFF. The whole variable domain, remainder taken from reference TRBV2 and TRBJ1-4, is EPEVTQTPSHQVTQMGQEVILRCVPISNHLYFYWYRQILGQKVEFLVSFYNNEISEKSEIFDDQFSVERPDGSNFTLKIRSTKLEDSAMYFCASRPPTGGYEKLFFGSGTQLSVL.

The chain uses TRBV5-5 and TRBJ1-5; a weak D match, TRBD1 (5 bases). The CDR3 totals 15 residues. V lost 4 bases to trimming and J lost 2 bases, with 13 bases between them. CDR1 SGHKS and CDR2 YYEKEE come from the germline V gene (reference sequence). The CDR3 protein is CASSPDGGGNQPQHF. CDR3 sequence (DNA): TGTGCCAGCAGCCCGGACGGGGGAGGCAATCAGCCCCAGCATTTT. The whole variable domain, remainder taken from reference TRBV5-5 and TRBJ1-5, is DAGVTQSPTHLIKTRGQQVTLRCSPISGHKSVSWYQQVLGQGPQFIFQYYEKEERGRGNFPDRFSARQFPNYSSELNVNALLLGDSALYLCASSPDGGGNQPQHFGDGTRLSIL.

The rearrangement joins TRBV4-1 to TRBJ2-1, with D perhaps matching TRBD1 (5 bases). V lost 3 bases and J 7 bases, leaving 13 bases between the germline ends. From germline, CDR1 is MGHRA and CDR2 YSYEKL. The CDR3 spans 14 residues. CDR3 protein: CASSHGNRQNEQFF. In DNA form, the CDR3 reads TGCGCCAGCAGCCATGGGAACAGGCAGAATGAGCAGTTCTTC.

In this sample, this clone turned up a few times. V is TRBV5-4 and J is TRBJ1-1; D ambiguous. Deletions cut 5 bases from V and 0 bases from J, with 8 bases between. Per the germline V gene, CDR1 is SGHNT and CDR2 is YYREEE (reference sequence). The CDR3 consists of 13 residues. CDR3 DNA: TGTGCCAGCAGGCGCATTGTGAACACTGAAGCTTTCTTT. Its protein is CASRRIVNTEAFF.

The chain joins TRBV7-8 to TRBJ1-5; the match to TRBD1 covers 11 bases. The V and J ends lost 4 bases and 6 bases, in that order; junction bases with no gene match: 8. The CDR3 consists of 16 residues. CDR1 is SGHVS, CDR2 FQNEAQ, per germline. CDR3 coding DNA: TGTGCCAGCAGCTACCCGGACAGGGGGCTAGGTCAGCCCCAGCATTTT. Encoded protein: CASSYPDRGLGQPQHF.

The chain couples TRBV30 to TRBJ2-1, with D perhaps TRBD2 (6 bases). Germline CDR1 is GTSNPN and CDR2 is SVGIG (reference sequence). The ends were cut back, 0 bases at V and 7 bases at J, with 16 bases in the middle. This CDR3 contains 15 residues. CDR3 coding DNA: TGTGCCTGGAGTGTAATCGGGGGTAGGTCGAATGAGCAGTTCTTC. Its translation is CAWSVIGGRSNEQFF. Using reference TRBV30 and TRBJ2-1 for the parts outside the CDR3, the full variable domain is SQTIHQWPATLVQPVGSPLSLECTVEGTSNPNLYWYRQAAGRGLQLLFYSVGIGQISSEVPQNLSASRPQDRQFILSSKKLLLSDSGFYLCAWSVIGGRSNEQFFGPGTRLTVL.

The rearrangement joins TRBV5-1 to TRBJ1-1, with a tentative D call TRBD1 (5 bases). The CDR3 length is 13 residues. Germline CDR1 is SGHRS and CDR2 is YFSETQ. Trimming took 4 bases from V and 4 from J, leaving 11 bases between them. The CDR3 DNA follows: TGCGCCAGCAGCCAACAGGTTGGCACTGAAGCTTTCTTT. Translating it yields CASSQQVGTEAFF. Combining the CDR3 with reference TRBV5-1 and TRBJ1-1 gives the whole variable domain KAGVTQTPRYLIKTRGQQVTLSCSPISGHRSVSWYQQTPGQGLQFLFEYFSETQRNKGNFPGRFSGRQFSNSRSEMNVSTLELGDSALYLCASSQQVGTEAFFGQGTRLTVV.

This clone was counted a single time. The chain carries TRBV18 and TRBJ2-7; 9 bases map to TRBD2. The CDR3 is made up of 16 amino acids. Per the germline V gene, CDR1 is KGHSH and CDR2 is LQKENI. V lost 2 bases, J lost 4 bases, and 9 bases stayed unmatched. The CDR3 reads CASSPNMGLATYEQYF. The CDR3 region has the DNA TGTGCCAGCTCACCAAATATGGGACTAGCAACGTACGAGCAGTACTTC.

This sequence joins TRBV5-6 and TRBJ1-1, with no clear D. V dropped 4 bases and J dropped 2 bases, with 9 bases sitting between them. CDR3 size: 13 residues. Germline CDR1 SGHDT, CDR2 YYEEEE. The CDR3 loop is CASSPGPNTEAFF. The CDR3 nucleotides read TGTGCCAGCAGCCCCGGGCCAAACACTGAAGCTTTCTTT.

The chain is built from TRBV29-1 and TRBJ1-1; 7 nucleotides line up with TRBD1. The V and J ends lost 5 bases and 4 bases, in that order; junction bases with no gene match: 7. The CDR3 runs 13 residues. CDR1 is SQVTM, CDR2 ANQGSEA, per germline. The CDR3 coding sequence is TGCAGCGTTCGACAGGGTGGCGGCACTGAAGCTTTCTTT. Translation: CSVRQGGGTEAFF.

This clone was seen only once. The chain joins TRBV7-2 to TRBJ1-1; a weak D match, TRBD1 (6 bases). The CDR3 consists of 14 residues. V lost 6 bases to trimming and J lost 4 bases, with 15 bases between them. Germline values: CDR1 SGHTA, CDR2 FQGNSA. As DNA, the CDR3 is TGTGCCAGCAGACCGTCCGGGGGCTTCACTGAAGCTTTCTTT. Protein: CASRPSGGFTEAFF.